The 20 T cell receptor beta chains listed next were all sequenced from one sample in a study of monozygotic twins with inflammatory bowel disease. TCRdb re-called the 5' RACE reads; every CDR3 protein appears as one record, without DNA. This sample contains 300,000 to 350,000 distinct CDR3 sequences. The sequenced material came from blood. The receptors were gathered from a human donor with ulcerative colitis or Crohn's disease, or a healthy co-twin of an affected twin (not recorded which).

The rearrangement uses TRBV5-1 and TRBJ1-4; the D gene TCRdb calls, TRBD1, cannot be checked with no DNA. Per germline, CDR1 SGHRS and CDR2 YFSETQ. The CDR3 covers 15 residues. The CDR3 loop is CASSLDGTGGEKLFF.

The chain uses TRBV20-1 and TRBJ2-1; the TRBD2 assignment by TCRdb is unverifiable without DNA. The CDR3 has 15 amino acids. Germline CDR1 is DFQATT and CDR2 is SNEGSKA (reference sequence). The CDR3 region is CSARSGTSGTFTEFF.

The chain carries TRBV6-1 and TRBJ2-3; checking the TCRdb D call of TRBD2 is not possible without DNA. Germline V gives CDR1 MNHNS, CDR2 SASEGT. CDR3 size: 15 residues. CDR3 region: CASSRGSAGTDTQYF.

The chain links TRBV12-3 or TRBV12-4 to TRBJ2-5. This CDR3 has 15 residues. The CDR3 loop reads CASSLVVGPPETQYF.

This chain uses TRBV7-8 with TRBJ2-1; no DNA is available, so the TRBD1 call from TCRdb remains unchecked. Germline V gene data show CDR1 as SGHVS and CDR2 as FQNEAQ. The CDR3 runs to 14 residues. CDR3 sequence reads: CASNQARGRFEQFF.

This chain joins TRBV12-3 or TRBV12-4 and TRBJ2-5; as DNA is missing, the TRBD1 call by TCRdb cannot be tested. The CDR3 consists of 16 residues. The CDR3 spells CASSRSSGGAWETQYF.

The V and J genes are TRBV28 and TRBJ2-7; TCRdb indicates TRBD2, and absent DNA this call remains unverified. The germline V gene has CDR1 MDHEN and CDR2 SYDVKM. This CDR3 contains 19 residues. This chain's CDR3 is CASSPHSTLHGRFSYEQYF.

CDR3 region: CASSFWGMGSNQPQHF. This rearrangement joins TRBV12-3 or TRBV12-4 to TRBJ1-5. The CDR3 consists of 16 residues.

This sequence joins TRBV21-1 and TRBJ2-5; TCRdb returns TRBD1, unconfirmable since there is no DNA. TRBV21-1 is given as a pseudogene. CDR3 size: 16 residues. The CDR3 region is CASTLSRGGWGETQYF.

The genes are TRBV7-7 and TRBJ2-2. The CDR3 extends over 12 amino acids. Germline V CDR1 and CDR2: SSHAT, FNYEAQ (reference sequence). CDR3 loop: CASSFPLGELFF. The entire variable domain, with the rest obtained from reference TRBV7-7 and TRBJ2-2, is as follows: GAGVSQSPRYKVTKRGQDVTLRCDPISSHATLYWYQQALGQGPEFLTYFNYEAQPDKSGLPSDRFSAERPEGSISTLTIQRTEQRDSAMYRCASSFPLGELFFGEGSRLTVL.

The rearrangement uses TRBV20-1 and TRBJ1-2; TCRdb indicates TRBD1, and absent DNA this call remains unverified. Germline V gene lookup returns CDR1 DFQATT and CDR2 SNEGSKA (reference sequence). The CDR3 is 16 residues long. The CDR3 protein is CSAGLPPGQGVYGYTF.

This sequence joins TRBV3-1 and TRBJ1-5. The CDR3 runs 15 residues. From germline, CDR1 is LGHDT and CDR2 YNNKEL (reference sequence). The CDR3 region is CASSQDRSGYQPQHF.

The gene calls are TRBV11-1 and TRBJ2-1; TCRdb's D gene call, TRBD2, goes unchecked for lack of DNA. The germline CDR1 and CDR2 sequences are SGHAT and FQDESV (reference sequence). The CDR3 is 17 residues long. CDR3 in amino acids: CASSSPSGLAGHDEQFF.

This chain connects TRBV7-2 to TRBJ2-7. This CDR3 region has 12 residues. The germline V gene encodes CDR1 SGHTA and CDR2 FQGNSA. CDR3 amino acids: CASSAVIDEQYF.

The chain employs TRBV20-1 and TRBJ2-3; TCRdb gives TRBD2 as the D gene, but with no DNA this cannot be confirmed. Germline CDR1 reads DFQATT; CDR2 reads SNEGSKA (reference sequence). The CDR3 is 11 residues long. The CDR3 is CRLERGDTQYF.

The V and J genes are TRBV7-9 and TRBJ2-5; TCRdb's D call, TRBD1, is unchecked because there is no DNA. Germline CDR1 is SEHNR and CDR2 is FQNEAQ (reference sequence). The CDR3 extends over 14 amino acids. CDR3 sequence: CASSYTGGADPQYF.

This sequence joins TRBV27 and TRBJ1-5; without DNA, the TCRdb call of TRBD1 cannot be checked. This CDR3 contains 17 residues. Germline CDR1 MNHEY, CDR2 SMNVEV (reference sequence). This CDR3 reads CASSLWAGQGINQPQHF.

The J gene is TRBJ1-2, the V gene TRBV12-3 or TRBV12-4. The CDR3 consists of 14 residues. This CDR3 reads CASSLFPSDYGYTF.

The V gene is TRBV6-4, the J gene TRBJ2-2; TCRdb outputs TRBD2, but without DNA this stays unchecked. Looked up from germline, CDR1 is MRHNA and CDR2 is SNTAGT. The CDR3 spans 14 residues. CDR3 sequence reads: CASKRGPNTGELFF.

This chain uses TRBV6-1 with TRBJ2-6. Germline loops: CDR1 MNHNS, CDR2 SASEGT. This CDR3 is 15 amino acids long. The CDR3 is CASSEGASGANVLTF.